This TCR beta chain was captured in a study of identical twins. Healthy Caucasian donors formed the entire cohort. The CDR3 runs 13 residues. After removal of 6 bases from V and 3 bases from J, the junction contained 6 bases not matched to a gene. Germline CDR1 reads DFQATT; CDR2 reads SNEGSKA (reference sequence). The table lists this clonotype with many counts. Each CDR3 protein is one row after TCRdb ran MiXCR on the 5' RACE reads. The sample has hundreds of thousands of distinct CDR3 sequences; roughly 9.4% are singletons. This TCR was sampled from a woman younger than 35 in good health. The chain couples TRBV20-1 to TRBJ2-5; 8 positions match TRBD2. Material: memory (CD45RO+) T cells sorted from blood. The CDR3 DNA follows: TGCAGTGCCACCGTAGCGGGAAAAGAGACCCAGTACTTC. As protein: CSATVAGKETQYF.